A selection of T cell receptor beta chains follows, all from one sample in a study of regulatory T cells in long-lasting Graves disease. TCRdb independently ran MiXCR on the multiplex PCR reads; one entry per CDR3 protein. Of approximately 310,000 distinct CDR3 sequences listed, over 15% were seen once; the top ten hold about 39%. The sequencing here drew on peripheral blood mononuclear cells (PBMCs), taken at new diagnosis, from a patient treated with antithyroid drugs. Receptor source: a female donor with Graves disease. The CDR3 runs from the conserved cysteine through the conserved F or W. The order of the fields is V gene, clone size, J gene, D gene, CDR3 DNA, CDR3 protein. D genes are given only for firm matches. Clone size is shown for a subset of rows, as once, few, many or a class of expanded clone.

TRBV6-2/TRBV6-3	NA	TRBJ1-3	NA	TGTGCCAGCAGTCGGGACACAAACTCTGGAAACACCATATATTTT	CASSRDTNSGNTIYF
TRBV19	NA	TRBJ1-5	NA	TGTGCCAGTAGTCCGAGAGTCGTCGGGGGGAGCAATCAGCCCCAGCATTTT	CASSPRVVGGSNQPQHF
TRBV24-1	many	TRBJ2-2	NA	TGTGCCACCAGTGAAGACCACAGGGCCGGGGAGCTGTTTTTT	CATSEDHRAGELFF
TRBV10-3	many	TRBJ2-4	TRBD2	TGTGCCATCAGTGAAGCGGGGGACATTCAGTACTTC	CAISEAGDIQYF
TRBV28	NA	TRBJ2-7	NA	TGTGCCAGCACTTTGGGGGACCCCTCCTACGAGCAGTACTTC	CASTLGDPSYEQYF
TRBV11-3	many	TRBJ2-3	NA	TGTGCCAGCAGCCATGGGAGGGGACAAATCACAGATACGCAGTATTTT	CASSHGRGQITDTQYF
TRBV28	NA	TRBJ1-2	NA	TGTGCCAGCAGTAGTGGAGGGGATAACTATGGCTACACCTTC	CASSSGGDNYGYTF
TRBV5-6	many	TRBJ2-3	NA	TGTGCCAGCAGCCCGGGGCCAGGCACAGATACGCAGTATTTT	CASSPGPGTDTQYF
TRBV12-3/TRBV12-4	many	TRBJ1-4	NA	TGTGCCAGCAGTAGAAGTTCGGGGGAGGAAAAACTGTTTTTT	CASSRSSGEEKLFF
TRBV12-3/TRBV12-4	many	TRBJ2-7	NA	TGTGCCAGCAGTCCGGGGCAGGGAACCTACGAGCAGTACTTC	CASSPGQGTYEQYF
TRBV6-2/TRBV6-3	many	TRBJ2-1	TRBD2	TGTGCCAGCAGTTCTAGCTATCCTCAACTGGGACTAGCGGGGATGAGCTCCTACAATGAGCAGTTCTTC	CASSSSYPQLGLAGMSSYNEQFF
TRBV7-9	few	TRBJ1-1	NA	TGTGCCAGCAGCAAAGAGACAGAAAACACTGAAGCTTTCTTT	CASSKETENTEAFF
TRBV2	NA	TRBJ1-2	NA	TGTGCCAGCATAAGGCAGACAACCTTCTCCTATGGCTACACCTTC	CASIRQTTFSYGYTF
TRBV9	many	TRBJ1-2	NA	TGTGCCAGCAGCAGTACTACAGGCAACTATGGCTACACCTTC	CASSSTTGNYGYTF
TRBV5-1	NA	TRBJ2-7	NA	TGCGCCAGCAGCTTGGACCGGGTATTTGGCGAGCAGTACTTC	CASSLDRVFGEQYF
TRBV11-2	many	TRBJ2-6	TRBD1	TGTGCCAGCAGCCTACTGCGGGGACAGGGGGGATATGGGGCCAACGTCCTGACTTTC	CASSLLRGQGGYGANVLTF
TRBV7-2	many	TRBJ2-4	TRBD1	TGTGCCAGCAGCTCAAAGTCTTCGGCGGGGACAGGGGCCCGCATTCAGTACTTC	CASSSKSSAGTGARIQYF
TRBV7-2	NA	TRBJ2-3	TRBD2	TGTGCCAGCAGCTACACTAGCGGGGGCGATACGCAGTATTTT	CASSYTSGGDTQYF
TRBV7-9	many	TRBJ2-1	TRBD2	TGTGCCAGCGACCCCCTGGCGGGAGTAGGCAATGAGCAGTTCTTC	CASDPLAGVGNEQFF
TRBV2	many	TRBJ2-3	NA	TGTGCCAGCGTAGTTGGTACGGCCACAGATACGCAGTATTTT	CASVVGTATDTQYF
TRBV19	many	TRBJ1-1	TRBD1	TGTGCCAGTAGTGTGCAGGGGGCGAGGGTGAACACTGAAGCTTTCTTT	CASSVQGARVNTEAFF
TRBV12-3/TRBV12-4	NA	TRBJ1-2	TRBD1	TGTGCCAGCAGTTTGGGCCAGGGGGATAATGGCTACACCTTC	CASSLGQGDNGYTF
TRBV7-8	many	TRBJ2-7	NA	TGTGCCAACAGCTTAGCGAGCCACGAGCAGTACTTC	CANSLASHEQYF
TRBV12-5	few	TRBJ2-1	NA	TGTGCTAGTGGTTTGGTAGCCGCAGGGAATGAGCAGTTCTTC	CASGLVAAGNEQFF
TRBV28	NA	TRBJ2-7	TRBD2	TGTGCCAGCAATACTGGACTAGCGGGAATCTACGAGCAGTACTTC	CASNTGLAGIYEQYF
TRBV5-1	NA	TRBJ1-5	TRBD1	TGCGCCAGCAGCTTGGGACAGGGGGCGAATCAGCCCCAGCATTTT	CASSLGQGANQPQHF
TRBV24-1	many	TRBJ1-1	TRBD1	TGTGCCACCAGTGACACCGGGACAGGGTCTACTGAAGCTTTCTTT	CATSDTGTGSTEAFF
TRBV6-2/TRBV6-3	few	TRBJ2-7	NA	TGTGCCAGCAGTCAACCCCGAGACAGCTACGAGCAGTACTTC	CASSQPRDSYEQYF
TRBV20-1	NA	TRBJ2-7	NA	TGCAGTGCTAGAGGCACACACAGCTCCTACGAGCAGTACTTC	CSARGTHSSYEQYF
TRBV6-1	many	TRBJ1-5	NA	TGTGCCGGATCCGGGGGCTTGTATAGCAATCAGCCCCAGCATTTT	CAGSGGLYSNQPQHF
TRBV9	many	TRBJ2-1	NA	TGTGCCAGCAGCGTAGTCGGGGGAGGGCAGTTCTTC	CASSVVGGGQFF
TRBV6-2/TRBV6-3	many	TRBJ1-3	NA	TGTGCCAGCAGTGACAACACCATATATTTT	CASSDNTIYF
TRBV24-1	NA	TRBJ2-7	TRBD1	TGTGCCACCAGTGATTTGTCGGGACAGGGGACCTACGAGCAGTACTTC	CATSDLSGQGTYEQYF
TRBV12-3/TRBV12-4	NA	TRBJ2-3	TRBD1	TGTGCCAGCAGTTTTAAGGGGGCCGGGGATACGCAGTATTTT	CASSFKGAGDTQYF
TRBV29-1	NA	TRBJ2-1	TRBD2	TGCAGCGTTGAACCTAGCGGGCAAGACAATGAGCAGTTCTTC	CSVEPSGQDNEQFF
TRBV20-1	NA	TRBJ2-1	TRBD2	TGCAGTGCTAGCCATGAATCGGGACTAGCGGAATACAATGAGCAGTTCTTC	CSASHESGLAEYNEQFF
TRBV29-1	NA	TRBJ2-1	NA	TGCAGCGTACTCCGGGACACCCAAAGGTGGAATGAGCAGTTCTTC	CSVLRDTQRWNEQFF
TRBV29-1	many	TRBJ2-5	TRBD2	TGCAGCCCGAGGGCGATAGCGGGAGGACTGGAGACCCAGTACTTC	CSPRAIAGGLETQYF
TRBV11-3	many	TRBJ1-1	NA	TGTGCCAGCAGCTTAGATCTGTGGCGGCGCACTGAAGCTTTCTTT	CASSLDLWRRTEAFF
TRBV12-3/TRBV12-4	many	TRBJ2-1	NA	TGTGCCAGCAGTTTAGCTCGGGAACCACGCACCAATGAGCAGTTCTTC	CASSLAREPRTNEQFF
TRBV7-9	NA	TRBJ1-6	NA	TGTGCCAGCAGCTTTCTGGCTGATCCATCCGATTCACCCCTCCACTTT	CASSFLADPSDSPLHF
TRBV24-1	NA	TRBJ2-1	TRBD1	TGTGCCACCAGTGACCCCGGGACAGGGGATAGAAGGAGGGGCAATGAGCAGTTCTTC	CATSDPGTGDRRRGNEQFF
TRBV27	many	TRBJ2-5	TRBD1	TGTGCCAGCAGTTCAGACTACAGGGGGCTCCAAGGGACCCAGTACTTC	CASSSDYRGLQGTQYF
TRBV12-3/TRBV12-4	many	TRBJ2-5	NA	TGTGCCAGCAGTTTTCTCGGAGGCCGGGAGACCCAGTACTTC	CASSFLGGRETQYF
TRBV6-1	many	TRBJ1-1	NA	TGTGCCAGCAGACCCGCGGTTGGCAGGGGCACTGAAGCTTTCTTT	CASRPAVGRGTEAFF
TRBV3-1	many	TRBJ2-7	NA	TGTGCCAGCAGCCAAGGTGCGGGTAGGTCCTACGAGCAGTACTTC	CASSQGAGRSYEQYF
TRBV2	many	TRBJ2-1	TRBD1	TGTGCCAGCAGGGGGACAGGAAATGAGCAGTTCTTC	CASRGTGNEQFF
TRBV7-8	many	TRBJ2-1	NA	TGTGCCAGCAGCTGGACCGGCAATGAGCAGTTCTTC	CASSWTGNEQFF
TRBV12-3/TRBV12-4	many	TRBJ2-1	NA	TGTGCCAGCAGTTACGGGCCGAACAATGAGCAGTTCTTC	CASSYGPNNEQFF
TRBV30	NA	TRBJ2-2	NA	TGTGCCTGCTCGAGGGGGGCTCTCACCGGGGAGCTGTTTTTT	CACSRGALTGELFF
TRBV15	few	TRBJ2-3	NA	TGTGCCACCAGCAGAGATATGGTGGAGGCGGGCATACCCACAGATACGCAGTATTTT	CATSRDMVEAGIPTDTQYF
TRBV12-3/TRBV12-4	many	TRBJ1-1	NA	TGTGCCAGCAGTTTCCTAGACAGAGACATGAACACTGAAGCTTTCTTT	CASSFLDRDMNTEAFF